This T cell receptor (beta chain) was sequenced for a study of blood T cell repertoires in COVID-19. Profiled with immunoSEQ multiplex PCR; TCRdb holds only in-frame clones, not every one. The sample comprises approximately 130,000 clones, 65% to 90% of which are singletons, and approximately 8.7% rests with the top ten. CDR3 length: 17 amino acids. The material sequenced was peripheral blood. This sequence was found in an older woman with active or convalescent COVID-19. The genes are TRBV21-1 and TRBJ1-5. TRBV21-1 is noted as a pseudogene. This CDR3 is CASSTPPEGWVRQPQHF. For the CDR3, the DNA is TGTGCCAGCAGCACCCCCCCGGAGGGCTGGGTGCGTCAGCCCCAGCATTTT.